Below are 4 T cell receptor beta chains sequenced from a single sample in a study of control samples from healthy donors and cancer patients. Repertoires were generated with immunoSEQ multiplex PCR, while TCRdb's copy carries only in-frame clones and drops some. Here the sample spans around 110,000 clones, about 93% being singletons. Sequenced material: blood. All receptors come from a man aged 25-45 years in good health.

V usage is TRBV6-5 and J usage is TRBJ1-5; the D is unclear. CDR1 is MNHEY, CDR2 SVGAGI, per germline. V lost 6 bases and J lost 0, with 12 bases in between. The CDR3 is 15 residues long. CDR3 coding DNA: TGTGCCAGCAGGTCTCAGATGAATAGCAATCAGCCCCAGCATTTT. The encoded protein is CASRSQMNSNQPQHF.

This clone was observed a handful of times. This rearrangement joins TRBV11-1 to TRBJ2-1; D is unresolved. Per the germline V gene, CDR1 is SGHAT and CDR2 is FQDESV (reference sequence). V dropped 1 base and J dropped 7 bases, with 5 bases sitting between them. This CDR3 spans 12 amino acids. The CDR3 region is CASSLEGNEQFF. CDR3 DNA: TGTGCCAGCAGCTTAGAAGGGAATGAGCAGTTCTTC.

This chain links TRBV10-3 with TRBJ2-1; D ambiguous. The CDR3 totals 15 residues. Germline CDR1 is ENHRY and CDR2 is SYGVKD. Trimming removed 0 bases from V and 6 bases from J, with 12 bases in between. The chain's CDR3 is CAISESKAGVNEQFF. In DNA, the CDR3 is TGTGCCATCAGTGAGTCAAAGGCAGGTGTCAATGAGCAGTTCTTC.

The chain employs TRBV7-6 and TRBJ2-5; a weak D match, TRBD2 (6 bases). Germline values: CDR1 SGHVS, CDR2 FNYEAQ. The CDR3 runs 13 residues. The V end lost 3 bases, the J end lost 2 bases, and 7 bases lay between the germline ends. CDR3 DNA sequence: TGTGCCAGCAGCTTGGGACTGCAAGAGACCCAGTACTTC. Residues: CASSLGLQETQYF.